A selection of T cell receptor beta chains follows, all from one sample in a study of blood T cell repertoires in COVID-19. The repertoire was sequenced with immunoSEQ multiplex PCR; TCRdb's copy has only in-frame clones and lacks some. The table records about 270,000 clones, around 86% of them present only once. What was sequenced was peripheral blood. The receptors derive from a woman aged 55-69 years with active or convalescent COVID-19. Both conserved end residues are part of each CDR3. The order of the fields is clone size, V gene, D gene, J gene, CDR3 protein, CDR3 DNA. A D gene is named only where the DNA matches it firmly. Part of the rows lack a size; the others show once, few, many or a class for expanded clones.

>-|TRBV7-9|-|TRBJ1-4
CASSLGGQRNEKLFF
TGTGCCAGCAGCTTAGGGGGCCAGCGAAATGAAAAACTGTTTTTT
>-|TRBV5-1|TRBD1|TRBJ1-4
CASSLEGTGHEKLFF
TGCGCCAGCAGCTTGGAAGGGACAGGACATGAAAAACTGTTTTTT
>-|TRBV12-3/TRBV12-4|-|TRBJ1-2
CAIRGGQVFGNTF
TGTGCCATCCGGGGGGGGCAGGTGTTCGGGAACACCTTC
>-|TRBV5-5|TRBD1|TRBJ1-2
CASSPGQGASGYTF
TGTGCCAGCAGCCCTGGACAGGGGGCCTCTGGCTACACCTTC
>once|TRBV27|TRBD1|TRBJ1-6
CASLPPTGGSPLHF
TGTGCCAGCTTACCCCCCACAGGGGGCTCACCCCTCCACTTT
>-|TRBV10-3|-|TRBJ1-2
CAISESDSAYGYTF
TGTGCCATCAGTGAGTCGGACAGTGCCTATGGCTACACCTTC
>-|TRBV4-2|-|TRBJ2-3
CASSPPGVYTDTQYF
TGTGCCAGCAGCCCCCCAGGGGTCTACACAGATACGCAGTATTTT
>-|TRBV27|TRBD1|TRBJ2-7
CASSQQGTGNEQYF
TGTGCCAGCAGCCAACAAGGGACAGGGAACGAGCAGTACTTC
>-|TRBV9|-|TRBJ2-1
CASSVAPLYNEQFF
TGTGCCAGCAGCGTAGCCCCCCTCTACAATGAGCAGTTCTTC
>-|TRBV5-4|TRBD1|TRBJ1-3
CASSVDREAGNTIYF
TGTGCCAGCAGCGTAGACAGGGAGGCTGGAAACACCATATATTTT
>-|TRBV5-1|TRBD1|TRBJ2-7
CASSLGPGQGINEQYF
TGCGCCAGCAGCTTGGGGCCGGGACAGGGTATCAACGAGCAGTACTTC
>once|TRBV6-5|TRBD2|TRBJ2-3
CASRGELADTQYF
TGTGCCAGCCGGGGGGAGCTCGCAGATACGCAGTATTTT
>-|TRBV19|-|TRBJ2-2
CASSRPAGELFF
TGTGCCAGTAGCCGTCCCGCCGGGGAGCTGTTTTTT
>-|TRBV5-1|TRBD1|TRBJ2-1
CASSLQPGQGAYNEQFF
TGCGCCAGCAGCTTGCAACCGGGACAGGGGGCCTACAATGAGCAGTTCTTC
>-|TRBV3-1/TRBV3-2|TRBD2|TRBJ2-3
CASSQGAGGRTDTQYF
TGTGCCAGCAGCCAAGGAGCGGGGGGGCGCACAGATACGCAGTATTTT
>-|TRBV3-1/TRBV3-2|TRBD1|TRBJ1-1
CASSQFFLRRTGGTEAFF
TGTGCCAGCAGCCAGTTCTTTCTCCGGCGGACAGGGGGCACTGAAGCTTTCTTT
>-|TRBV9|TRBD2|TRBJ2-2
CASSVGGRVRNTGELFF
TGTGCCAGCAGCGTAGGTGGGAGGGTTCGGAACACCGGGGAGCTGTTTTTT
>-|TRBV19|-|TRBJ1-4
CASVSGVTNEKLFF
TGTGCCAGTGTCTCAGGGGTAACTAATGAAAAACTGTTTTTT
>-|TRBV5-6|TRBD1|TRBJ2-1
CASSSSGTGVIEQFF
TGTGCCAGCAGCAGTTCCGGGACAGGGGTAATTGAGCAGTTCTTC
>-|TRBV29-1|-|TRBJ2-1
CSVLVAHEQFF
TGCAGCGTGCTGGTAGCACATGAGCAGTTCTTC
>-|TRBV6-5|-|TRBJ1-6
CASSSSTVNSPLHF
TGTGCCAGCAGTTCCTCGACAGTAAATTCACCCCTCCACTTT
>-|TRBV4-1|TRBD2|TRBJ2-3
CASSSLAQRGSTDTQYF
TGCGCCAGCAGCTCCTTAGCCCAGCGGGGGAGCACAGATACGCAGTATTTT
>-|TRBV11-1|TRBD1|TRBJ2-7
CASSHYRQGANEQYF
TGTGCCAGCAGCCATTATCGACAGGGGGCGAACGAGCAGTACTTC
>-|TRBV28|-|TRBJ1-5
CASSFPGRAYQPQHF
TGTGCCAGCAGTTTCCCCGGGAGGGCATATCAGCCCCAGCATTTT
>-|TRBV4-3|-|TRBJ2-1
CASSQESRVSYNEQFF
TGCGCCAGCAGCCAAGAGTCGAGGGTTTCCTACAATGAGCAGTTCTTC
>-|TRBV28|TRBD1|TRBJ2-3
CASSSSGTGGFSTQYF
TGTGCCAGCAGTTCCTCCGGGACAGGGGGCTTCAGTACGCAGTATTTT
>-|TRBV5-1|-|TRBJ1-5
CASSLGNAGNQPQHF
TGCGCCAGCAGCTTGGGAAACGCAGGGAATCAGCCCCAGCATTTT
>-|TRBV7-3|-|TRBJ1-1
CASSPHGSGVNTEAFF
TGTGCCAGCAGCCCCCATGGGTCAGGGGTGAACACTGAAGCTTTCTTT
>-|TRBV2|-|TRBJ1-6
CASSLGTGYNSPLHF
TGTGCCAGCAGTCTCGGGACTGGATATAATTCACCCCTCCACTTT
>-|TRBV13|TRBD2|TRBJ2-5
CASSFHGGGYQETQYF
TGTGCCAGCAGCTTCCACGGGGGGGGATACCAAGAGACCCAGTACTTC
>-|TRBV11-2|-|TRBJ1-3
CASSLNGGSSGNTIYF
TGTGCCAGCAGCTTAAACGGGGGATCGTCTGGAAACACCATATATTTT
>-|TRBV3-1/TRBV3-2|TRBD2|TRBJ2-7
CASSQDQRGFSYEQYF
TGTGCCAGCAGCCAAGACCAGCGGGGGTTCTCCTACGAGCAGTACTTC
>-|TRBV7-3|TRBD1|TRBJ1-4
CASRPGTGGEKLFF
TGTGCCAGCAGGCCGGGGACAGGGGGTGAAAAACTGTTTTTT
>once|TRBV18|TRBD1|TRBJ1-5
CASSEGTGGSQPQHF
TGTGCCAGCTCAGAAGGGACAGGGGGTAGTCAGCCCCAGCATTTT
>-|TRBV29-1|-|TRBJ2-5
CSVLVVKETQYF
TGCAGCGTTTTGGTAGTAAAGGAGACCCAGTACTTC
>-|TRBV28|-|TRBJ2-2
CASSFRSANTGELFF
TGTGCCAGCAGTTTCCGGTCGGCGAACACCGGGGAGCTGTTTTTT
>few|TRBV6-5|-|TRBJ1-5
CASSLTADLNQPQHF
TGTGCCAGCAGTTTGACAGCTGATTTAAATCAGCCCCAGCATTTT
>-|TRBV18|-|TRBJ1-6
CASSPSSRMRNSPLHF
TGTGCCAGCTCACCATCGTCACGCATGAGGAATTCACCCCTCCACTTT
>-|TRBV19|TRBD2|TRBJ2-7
CASSIYGGASYEQYF
TGTGCCAGTAGTATATACGGGGGGGCCTCCTACGAGCAGTACTTC
>-|TRBV6-1|-|TRBJ2-3
CASSEGDGGLTDTQYF
TGTGCCAGCAGTGAGGGGGACGGGGGACTCACAGATACGCAGTATTTT
>-|TRBV10-2|-|TRBJ2-5
CASSEDTQETQYF
TGCGCCAGCAGTGAAGACACTCAAGAGACCCAGTACTTC
>-|TRBV6-5|-|TRBJ2-2
CASSYTPGVNTGELFF
TGTGCCAGCAGTTACACCCCAGGGGTAAACACCGGGGAGCTGTTTTTT
>-|TRBV15|TRBD2|TRBJ2-3
CATSRSISSGGSDTQYF
TGTGCCACCAGCCGTAGTATCTCTAGCGGGGGTTCGGATACGCAGTATTTT
>-|TRBV14|TRBD2|TRBJ2-7
CASSQAAAGWGEQYF
TGTGCCAGCAGCCAAGCGGCAGCGGGGTGGGGCGAGCAGTACTTC
>-|TRBV21-1|-|TRBJ1-4
CASSKDKGIAGAPEKLFF
TGTGCCAGCAGCAAAGATAAGGGGATCGCTGGTGCCCCTGAAAAACTGTTTTTT
>-|TRBV6-5|-|TRBJ2-3
CASLLHGTDTQYF
TGTGCCAGCCTACTACACGGAACAGATACGCAGTATTTT
>-|TRBV19|-|TRBJ1-5
CASSKGADSNQPQHF
TGTGCCAGTAGTAAGGGAGCCGATAGCAATCAGCCCCAGCATTTT
>few|TRBV9|TRBD2|TRBJ2-1
CASRAGGDNEQFF
TGTGCCAGCAGAGCGGGGGGCGACAATGAGCAGTTCTTC
>-|TRBV9|-|TRBJ2-3
CASSVDGLTFTDTQYF
TGTGCCAGCAGCGTAGATGGACTTACATTCACAGATACGCAGTATTTT
>-|TRBV7-2|-|TRBJ1-6
CASSSSYNSPLHF
TGTGCCAGCAGCTCCAGCTATAATTCACCCCTCCACTTT
>-|TRBV11-2|TRBD2|TRBJ2-1
CASSLALAGKYNEQFF
TGTGCCAGCAGCTTAGCTCTAGCGGGGAAATACAATGAGCAGTTCTTC
>-|TRBV30|-|TRBJ1-3
CAWAWGGEGNTIYF
TGTGCCTGGGCCTGGGGGGGTGAGGGGAACACCATATATTTT
>once|TRBV7-6|-|TRBJ2-3
CASSAGFGGGRSTDTQYF
TGTGCCAGCAGCGCAGGGTTTGGGGGGGGGCGAAGCACAGATACGCAGTATTTT
>-|TRBV7-3|-|TRBJ2-5
CASSLTGTGETQYF
TGTGCCAGCAGCTTAACCGGCACAGGAGAGACCCAGTACTTC